This T cell receptor (beta chain) was sequenced in a study of cytomegalovirus exposure and HLA in healthy donors. The PCR ran on 60 Vbeta and 13 Jbeta primers. The protocol was immunoSEQ multiplex PCR, while the TCRdb copy is restricted to in-frame clones and leaves out a portion. The sample comprises about 100,000 clones, roughly 87% of which are singletons, and approximately 2.5% rests with the top ten. The germline V gene encodes CDR1 LNHDA and CDR2 SQIVND (reference sequence). This CDR3 has 14 residues. The ends were cut back, 6 bases at V and 1 base at J, with 12 bases in the middle. Concerning this clone itself: Different DNA sequences within this sample yield the same CDR3.

J is TRBJ1-1 and V is TRBV19; a possible D gene is TRBD1 (5 bases). Sequenced material: PBMCs. The source is a man aged 25-45 years in good health and CMV-seropositive. In nucleotides, the CDR3 is TGTGCCAGTAGCCCCCTCGACAGGAACACTGAAGCTTTCTTT. Translation: CASSPLDRNTEAFF. The full variable domain, its missing parts supplied by reference TRBV19 and TRBJ1-1, is DGGITQSPKYLFRKEGQNVTLSCEQNLNHDAMYWYRQDPGQGLRLIYYSQIVNDFQKGDIAEGYSVSREKKESFPLTVTSAQKNPTAFYLCASSPLDRNTEAFFGQGTRLTVV.